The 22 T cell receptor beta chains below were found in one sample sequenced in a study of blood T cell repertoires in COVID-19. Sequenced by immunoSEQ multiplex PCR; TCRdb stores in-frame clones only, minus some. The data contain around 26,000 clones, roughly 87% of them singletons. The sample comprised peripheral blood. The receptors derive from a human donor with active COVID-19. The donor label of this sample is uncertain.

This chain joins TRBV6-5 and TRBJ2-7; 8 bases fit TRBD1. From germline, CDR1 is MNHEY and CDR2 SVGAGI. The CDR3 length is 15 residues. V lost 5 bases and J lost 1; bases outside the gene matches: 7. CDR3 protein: CASSLGQARSYEQYF. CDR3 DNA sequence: TGTGCCAGCAGTCTGGGACAGGCCCGATCCTACGAGCAGTACTTC.

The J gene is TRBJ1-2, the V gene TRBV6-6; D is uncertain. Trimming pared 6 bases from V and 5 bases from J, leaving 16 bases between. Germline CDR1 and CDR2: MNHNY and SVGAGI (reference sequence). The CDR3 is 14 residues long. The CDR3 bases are TGTGCCAGCAGACGTACCGGGAACCAATATGGCTACACCTTC. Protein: CASRRTGNQYGYTF.

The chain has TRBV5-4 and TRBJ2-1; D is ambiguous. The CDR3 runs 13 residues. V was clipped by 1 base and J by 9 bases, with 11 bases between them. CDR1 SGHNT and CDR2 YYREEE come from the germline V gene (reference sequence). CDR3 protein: CASSLLLSGEQFF. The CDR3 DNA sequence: TGTGCCAGCAGCTTGCTTTTGTCGGGTGAGCAGTTCTTC.

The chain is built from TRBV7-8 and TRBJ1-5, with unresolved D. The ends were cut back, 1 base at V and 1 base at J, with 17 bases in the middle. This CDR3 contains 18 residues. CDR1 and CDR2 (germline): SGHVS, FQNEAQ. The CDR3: CASSLVAGFGTSNQPQHF. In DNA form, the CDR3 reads TGTGCCAGCAGCTTAGTGGCGGGGTTCGGCACCAGCAATCAGCCCCAGCATTTT.

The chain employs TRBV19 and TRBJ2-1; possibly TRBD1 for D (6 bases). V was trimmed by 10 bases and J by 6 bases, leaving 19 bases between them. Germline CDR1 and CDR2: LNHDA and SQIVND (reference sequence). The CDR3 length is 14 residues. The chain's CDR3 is CATQQGPPVNEQFF. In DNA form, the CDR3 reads TGTGCCACCCAACAGGGCCCCCCGGTCAATGAGCAGTTCTTC.

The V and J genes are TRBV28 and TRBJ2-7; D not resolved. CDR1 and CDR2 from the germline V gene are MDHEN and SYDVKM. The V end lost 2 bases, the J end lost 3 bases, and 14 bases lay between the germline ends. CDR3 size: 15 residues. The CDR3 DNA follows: TGTGCCAGCAGTTTACTTCGGGTTACGAACTACGAGCAGTACTTC. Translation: CASSLLRVTNYEQYF.

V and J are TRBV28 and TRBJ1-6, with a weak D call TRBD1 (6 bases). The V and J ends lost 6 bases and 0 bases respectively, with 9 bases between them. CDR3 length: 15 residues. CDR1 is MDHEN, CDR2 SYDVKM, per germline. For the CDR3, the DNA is TGTGCCAGCAGAGACAGGAGCTCCTATAATTCACCCCTCCACTTT. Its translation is CASRDRSSYNSPLHF. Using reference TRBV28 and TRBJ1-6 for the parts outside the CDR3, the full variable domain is DVKVTQSSRYLVKRTGEKVFLECVQDMDHENMFWYRQDPGLGLRLIYFSYDVKMKEKGDIPEGYSVSREKKERFSLILESASTNQTSMYLCASRDRSSYNSPLHFGNGTRLTVT.

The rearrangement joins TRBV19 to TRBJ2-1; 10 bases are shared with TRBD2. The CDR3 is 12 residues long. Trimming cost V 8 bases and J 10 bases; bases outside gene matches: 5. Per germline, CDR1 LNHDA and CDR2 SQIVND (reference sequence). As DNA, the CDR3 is TGTGCCAGTGGGACAGCGGGGGGGGAGCAGTTCTTC. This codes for CASGTAGGEQFF.

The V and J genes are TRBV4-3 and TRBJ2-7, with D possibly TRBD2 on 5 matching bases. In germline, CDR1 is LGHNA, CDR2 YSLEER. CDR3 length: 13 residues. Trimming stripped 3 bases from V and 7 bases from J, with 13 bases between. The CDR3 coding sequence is TGCGCCAGCAGCCACCTCAATAGGGAGGAGCAGTACTTC. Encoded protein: CASSHLNREEQYF.

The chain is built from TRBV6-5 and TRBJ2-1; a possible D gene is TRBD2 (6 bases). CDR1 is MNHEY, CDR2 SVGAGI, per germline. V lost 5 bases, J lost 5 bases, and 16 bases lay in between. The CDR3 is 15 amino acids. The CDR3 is CASSRGGLEDNEQFF. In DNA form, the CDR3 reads TGTGCCAGCAGTAGGGGAGGACTCGAAGACAATGAGCAGTTCTTC.

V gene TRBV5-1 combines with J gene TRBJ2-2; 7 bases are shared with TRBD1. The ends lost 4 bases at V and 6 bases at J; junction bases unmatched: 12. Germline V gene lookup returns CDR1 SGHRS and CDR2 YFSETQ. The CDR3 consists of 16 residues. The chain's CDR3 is CASSPRQGSLSGELFF. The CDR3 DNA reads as TGCGCCAGCAGCCCTAGACAGGGTTCCCTTTCCGGGGAGCTGTTTTTT.

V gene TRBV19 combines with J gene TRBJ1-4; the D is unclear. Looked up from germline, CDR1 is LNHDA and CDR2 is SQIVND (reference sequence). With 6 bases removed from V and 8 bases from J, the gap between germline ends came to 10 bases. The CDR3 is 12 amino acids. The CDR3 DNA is TGTGCCAGTAGATTCGGGAACGAAAAACTGTTTTTT. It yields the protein CASRFGNEKLFF.

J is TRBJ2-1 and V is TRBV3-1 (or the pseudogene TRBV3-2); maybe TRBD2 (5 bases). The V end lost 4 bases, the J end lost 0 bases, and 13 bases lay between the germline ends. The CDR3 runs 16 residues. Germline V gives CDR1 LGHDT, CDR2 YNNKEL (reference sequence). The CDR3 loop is CASSLQPGSSYNEQFF. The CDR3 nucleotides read TGTGCCAGCAGCCTTCAACCGGGGAGCTCCTACAATGAGCAGTTCTTC.

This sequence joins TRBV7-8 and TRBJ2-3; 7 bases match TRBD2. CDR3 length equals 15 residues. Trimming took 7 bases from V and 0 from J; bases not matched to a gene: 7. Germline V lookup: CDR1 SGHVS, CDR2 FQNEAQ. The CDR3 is CASMRGSRSTDTQYF. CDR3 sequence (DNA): TGTGCCAGCATGCGCGGGAGCCGTAGCACAGATACGCAGTATTTT. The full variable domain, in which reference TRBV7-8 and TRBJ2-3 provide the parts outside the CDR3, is GAGVSQSPRYKVAKRGQDVALRCDPISGHVSLFWYQQALGQGPEFLTYFQNEAQLDKSGLPSDRFFAERPEGSVSTLKIQRTQQEDSAVYLCASMRGSRSTDTQYFGPGTRLTVL.

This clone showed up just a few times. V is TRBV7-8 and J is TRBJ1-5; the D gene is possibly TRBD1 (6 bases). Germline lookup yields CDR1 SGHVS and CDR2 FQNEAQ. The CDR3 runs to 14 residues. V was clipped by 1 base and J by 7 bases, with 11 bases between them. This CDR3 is CASSLDRVEQPQHF. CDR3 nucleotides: TGTGCCAGCAGCTTAGACAGGGTAGAACAGCCCCAGCATTTT.

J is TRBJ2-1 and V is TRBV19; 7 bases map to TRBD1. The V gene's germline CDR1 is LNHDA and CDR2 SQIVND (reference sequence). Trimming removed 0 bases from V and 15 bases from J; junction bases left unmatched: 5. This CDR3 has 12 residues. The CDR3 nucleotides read TGTGCCAGTAGTATAGACGGACAGGCGAGGTTCTTC. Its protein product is CASSIDGQARFF.

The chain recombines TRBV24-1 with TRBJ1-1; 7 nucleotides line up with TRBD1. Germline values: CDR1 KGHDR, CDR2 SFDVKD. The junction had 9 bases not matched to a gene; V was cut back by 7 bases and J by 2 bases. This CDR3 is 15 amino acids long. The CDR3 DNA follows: TGTGCCACCAGAGCGCCGGGACAGTACAACACTGAAGCTTTCTTT. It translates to CATRAPGQYNTEAFF.

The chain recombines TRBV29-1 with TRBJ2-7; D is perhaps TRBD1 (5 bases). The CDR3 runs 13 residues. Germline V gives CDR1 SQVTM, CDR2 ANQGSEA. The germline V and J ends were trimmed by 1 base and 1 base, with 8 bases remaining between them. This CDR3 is CSVEVQGSYEQYF. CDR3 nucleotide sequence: TGCAGCGTTGAAGTCCAGGGTTCCTACGAGCAGTACTTC.

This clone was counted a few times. CDR3 amino acids: CASSISPGGLPPSYGYTF. The CDR3 DNA reads as TGTGCCAGTAGTATAAGCCCAGGGGGCCTACCTCCGTCCTATGGCTACACCTTC. The V gene is TRBV19, the J gene TRBJ1-2, with 8 bases that match TRBD1. The CDR3 extends over 18 amino acids. CDR1 LNHDA and CDR2 SQIVND come from the germline V gene (reference sequence). The J segment lost 4 bases and the V segment lost 2 bases, leaving 15 bases of the junction unmatched.

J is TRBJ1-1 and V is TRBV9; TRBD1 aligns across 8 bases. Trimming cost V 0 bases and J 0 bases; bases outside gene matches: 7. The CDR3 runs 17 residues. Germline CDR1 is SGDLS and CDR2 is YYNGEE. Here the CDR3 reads CASSVEGTGDMNTEAFF. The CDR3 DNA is TGTGCCAGCAGCGTAGAAGGGACAGGTGATATGAACACTGAAGCTTTCTTT.

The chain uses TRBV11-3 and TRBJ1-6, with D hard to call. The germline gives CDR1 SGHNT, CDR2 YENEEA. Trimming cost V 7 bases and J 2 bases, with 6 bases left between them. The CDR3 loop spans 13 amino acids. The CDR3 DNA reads TGTGCCAGCATTCAAACCTATAATTCACCCCTCCACTTT. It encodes CASIQTYNSPLHF.

CDR3 sequence: CSVLNRFSDTQYF. CDR3 DNA: TGCAGCGTCCTAAACAGATTCTCCGATACGCAGTATTTT. The rearrangement uses TRBV29-1 and TRBJ2-3, with D unresolved. This CDR3 has 13 amino acids. Germline V CDR1 and CDR2: SQVTM, ANQGSEA. Trimming removed 6 bases at V and 6 bases at J, with 16 bases between.